This is a list of T cell receptor beta chains from one sample in a study of immune characterization of retroperitoneal liposarcoma. TCRdb ran MiXCR on the PCR reads and lists one entry per CDR3 protein. The data show roughly 20,000 distinct CDR3 sequences, approximately 40% seen once. The sequenced sample consisted of blood. Receptors originate from a male donor with retroperitoneal liposarcoma. The CDR3 runs from the conserved cysteine through the conserved F or W. The order of the fields is clone size, V gene, J gene, D gene, CDR3 DNA, CDR3 protein. D genes are given only for firm matches. Only part of the rows carry a size: once, few, many, or a class if the clone is expanded.

abundance: -
v_gene: TRBV6-2/TRBV6-3
j_gene: TRBJ2-7
d_gene: -
CDR3nt: TGTGCCAGCACCGACAAAGCTTACGAGCAGTACTTC
CDR3aa: CASTDKAYEQYF

abundance: medium-sized
v_gene: TRBV6-1
j_gene: TRBJ2-1
d_gene: TRBD2
CDR3nt: TGTGCCAGCAGTGAACTAGCGGGAGGGTACAATGAGCAGTTCTTC
CDR3aa: CASSELAGGYNEQFF

abundance: -
v_gene: TRBV7-2
j_gene: TRBJ2-7
d_gene: TRBD2
CDR3nt: TGTGCCAGCACCCCCCGCGGGAGGGGCGCCGACGAGCAGTACTTC
CDR3aa: CASTPRGRGADEQYF

abundance: many
v_gene: TRBV27
j_gene: TRBJ2-3
d_gene: TRBD2
CDR3nt: TGTGCCAGCAGTTTTTCAGCGGGAACGCAGTATTTT
CDR3aa: CASSFSAGTQYF

abundance: -
v_gene: TRBV6-6
j_gene: TRBJ1-6
d_gene: -
CDR3nt: TGTGCCAGCAGTTACTCGAAGGGTGGTGCCTATAATTCACCCCTCCACTTT
CDR3aa: CASSYSKGGAYNSPLHF

abundance: -
v_gene: TRBV15
j_gene: TRBJ2-1
d_gene: -
CDR3nt: TGTGCCACCAGCAGAGATGGACGAGACGGGGATGAGCAGTTCTTC
CDR3aa: CATSRDGRDGDEQFF

abundance: -
v_gene: TRBV6-5
j_gene: TRBJ2-1
d_gene: -
CDR3nt: TGTGCCAGCGGCTACAGGGTTAATGAGCAGTTCTTC
CDR3aa: CASGYRVNEQFF

abundance: -
v_gene: TRBV7-6
j_gene: TRBJ2-3
d_gene: TRBD2
CDR3nt: TGTGCCAGCAGCGGGACTAGCGGCTGGAATACGCAGTATTTT
CDR3aa: CASSGTSGWNTQYF

abundance: -
v_gene: TRBV6-1
j_gene: TRBJ2-2
d_gene: -
CDR3nt: TGTGCCAGCAGTTGGACGGACCCCGGGGAGCTGTTTTTT
CDR3aa: CASSWTDPGELFF

abundance: -
v_gene: TRBV27
j_gene: TRBJ1-3
d_gene: -
CDR3nt: TGTGCCAGCAGGGGAGGAGGCTCTGGAAACACCATATATTTT
CDR3aa: CASRGGGSGNTIYF

abundance: -
v_gene: TRBV6-1
j_gene: TRBJ2-3
d_gene: TRBD2
CDR3nt: TGTGCCGGAAGACTAGCGGGGGGAGGAGATACGCAGTATTTT
CDR3aa: CAGRLAGGGDTQYF

abundance: -
v_gene: TRBV6-1
j_gene: TRBJ2-3
d_gene: -
CDR3nt: TGTGCCAGCAGTGTAGGGTCAGACCAAGAGACCCAGTATTTT
CDR3aa: CASSVGSDQETQYF

abundance: many
v_gene: TRBV6-1
j_gene: TRBJ2-7
d_gene: TRBD2
CDR3nt: TGTGCCAGCAGTGAAACTAGCGGGGGTTACAATGAGCAGTACTTC
CDR3aa: CASSETSGGYNEQYF

abundance: medium-sized
v_gene: TRBV7-2
j_gene: TRBJ2-1
d_gene: TRBD2
CDR3nt: TGTGCCAGCAGCTTAGGTAGCGGGAGAACGAATGAGCAGTTCTTC
CDR3aa: CASSLGSGRTNEQFF

abundance: medium-sized
v_gene: TRBV12-3/TRBV12-4
j_gene: TRBJ2-1
d_gene: -
CDR3nt: TGTGCCAGCACCGTAGGGGGGGAGTCGGACAATGAGCAGTTCTTC
CDR3aa: CASTVGGESDNEQFF

abundance: few
v_gene: TRBV6-1
j_gene: TRBJ1-5
d_gene: -
CDR3nt: TGTGCCAGCGGGTCTGTAGTCAATCAGCCCCAGCATTTT
CDR3aa: CASGSVVNQPQHF

abundance: few
v_gene: TRBV12-3/TRBV12-4
j_gene: TRBJ2-3
d_gene: -
CDR3nt: TGTGCCAGCACTCCTTCTAGCCGGGGGAATACGCAGTATTTT
CDR3aa: CASTPSSRGNTQYF

abundance: medium-sized
v_gene: TRBV6-6
j_gene: TRBJ2-1
d_gene: -
CDR3nt: TGTGCCAGCAGTTACTCCCTAGCAGGAAGGCAGTTCTTC
CDR3aa: CASSYSLAGRQFF

abundance: many
v_gene: TRBV6-5
j_gene: TRBJ2-3
d_gene: TRBD1
CDR3nt: TGTGCCAGCAGTTACGGAGACAGGGGGCAAACAGATACGCAGTATTTT
CDR3aa: CASSYGDRGQTDTQYF

abundance: -
v_gene: TRBV6-4
j_gene: TRBJ2-1
d_gene: -
CDR3nt: TGTGCCAGCAGTGACTCTACTGGAGACGAGCAGTTCTTC
CDR3aa: CASSDSTGDEQFF

abundance: many
v_gene: TRBV7-6
j_gene: TRBJ1-4
d_gene: -
CDR3nt: TGTGCCAGCAGCTCCTCAGGGAGGAGTGAAAAACTGTTTTTT
CDR3aa: CASSSSGRSEKLFF

abundance: large
v_gene: TRBV6-1
j_gene: TRBJ1-2
d_gene: TRBD1
CDR3nt: TGTGCCAGCAGTTATGGGACAGGGGGCGAAAGGGCCGGCTACACCTTC
CDR3aa: CASSYGTGGERAGYTF

abundance: many
v_gene: TRBV6-6
j_gene: TRBJ2-1
d_gene: -
CDR3nt: TGTGCCAGCAGTTACGGCCGCTACAATGAGCAGTTCTTC
CDR3aa: CASSYGRYNEQFF

abundance: few
v_gene: TRBV5-4
j_gene: TRBJ2-1
d_gene: TRBD2
CDR3nt: TGTGCCAGCAGCTCTCTAGCGGGAGGGCCGAAGGGGCAGTTCTTC
CDR3aa: CASSSLAGGPKGQFF

abundance: medium-sized
v_gene: TRBV7-6
j_gene: TRBJ2-1
d_gene: -
CDR3nt: TGTGCCAGCAGCTTAGGAGGTTCCTACGAGCAGTTCTTC
CDR3aa: CASSLGGSYEQFF

abundance: -
v_gene: TRBV11-2
j_gene: TRBJ2-3
d_gene: -
CDR3nt: TGTGCCAGCAGCTTCGGGGAGGCCTCCAATGAGCAGCACTTT
CDR3aa: CASSFGEASNEQHF

abundance: -
v_gene: TRBV4-1
j_gene: TRBJ1-1
d_gene: TRBD1
CDR3nt: TGCGCCAGCAGCCAATTGGACAGGGTGGTCACTGAAGCTTTCTTT
CDR3aa: CASSQLDRVVTEAFF

abundance: many
v_gene: TRBV28
j_gene: TRBJ2-7
d_gene: -
CDR3nt: TGTGCCAGCATCCAGAGAGGGATTTTAAGGTACGAGCAGTACTTC
CDR3aa: CASIQRGILRYEQYF

abundance: -
v_gene: TRBV6-1
j_gene: TRBJ2-5
d_gene: -
CDR3nt: TGTGCCAGCAGTGAAGGTGGAGGAGGGCCAGAGACCCAGTACTTC
CDR3aa: CASSEGGGGPETQYF

abundance: -
v_gene: TRBV7-6
j_gene: TRBJ2-5
d_gene: -
CDR3nt: TGTGCAAGCAGCACCCCTTTCGGGCGGGGCGAGGGGCAGACCCAGTACTTC
CDR3aa: CASSTPFGRGEGQTQYF

abundance: -
v_gene: TRBV7-2
j_gene: TRBJ2-7
d_gene: TRBD2
CDR3nt: TGTGCCAGCAGCTTTAGCGGGAAATACGAGCAGTACTTC
CDR3aa: CASSFSGKYEQYF

abundance: -
v_gene: TRBV6-1
j_gene: TRBJ2-5
d_gene: TRBD2
CDR3nt: TGTGCCAGCAGGGGGGGGGGGGGGCAAGAGACCCAGTACTTC
CDR3aa: CASRGGGGQETQYF

abundance: -
v_gene: TRBV6-1
j_gene: TRBJ1-1
d_gene: -
CDR3nt: TGTGCCAGCATCCTACCCCCTTCCGCTTTCTTT
CDR3aa: CASILPPSAFF

abundance: -
v_gene: TRBV6-5
j_gene: TRBJ2-1
d_gene: -
CDR3nt: TGTGCCAGCAGTTCCGGGATCTCGGGCTCCGGCGAGCAGTTCTTC
CDR3aa: CASSSGISGSGEQFF

abundance: -
v_gene: TRBV7-4
j_gene: TRBJ2-1
d_gene: TRBD2
CDR3nt: TGTGCCAGCAGTCCTAGCGGGAGTGGCAATGAGCAGTTCTTC
CDR3aa: CASSPSGSGNEQFF

abundance: few
v_gene: TRBV5-1
j_gene: TRBJ2-6
d_gene: TRBD2
CDR3nt: TGCGCCAGCAGCTTGACGGGAGGGGAAGGGGCCAACGTCCTGACTTTC
CDR3aa: CASSLTGGEGANVLTF

abundance: -
v_gene: TRBV5-4
j_gene: TRBJ2-1
d_gene: -
CDR3nt: TGTGCCAGCAGCCCAATGATGGCACAGGCACAAGAGACCCAGTTCTTC
CDR3aa: CASSPMMAQAQETQFF

abundance: -
v_gene: TRBV6-5
j_gene: TRBJ2-6
d_gene: -
CDR3nt: TGTGCCAGCAGTTACTCAAGGACCTCTGGGGCCAACGTCCTGACTTTC
CDR3aa: CASSYSRTSGANVLTF

abundance: -
v_gene: TRBV6-1
j_gene: TRBJ1-5
d_gene: TRBD1
CDR3nt: TGTGCCAGCGACAGGGGGCGGCAGCCCCAGCATTTT
CDR3aa: CASDRGRQPQHF

abundance: -
v_gene: TRBV12-3/TRBV12-4
j_gene: TRBJ2-3
d_gene: -
CDR3nt: TGTGCCAGCGATGTGCGGGGCCTCACAGATACGCAGTATTTT
CDR3aa: CASDVRGLTDTQYF

abundance: -
v_gene: TRBV11-3
j_gene: TRBJ1-1
d_gene: -
CDR3nt: TGTGCCAGCAGCTTGCAGCACAAGAACACTGAAGCTTTCTTT
CDR3aa: CASSLQHKNTEAFF

abundance: medium-sized
v_gene: TRBV12-3/TRBV12-4
j_gene: TRBJ2-1
d_gene: TRBD2
CDR3nt: TGTGCCAGCAGTTTGGTGGTCGGGAGGGGTCCGTTCTCCTACAATGAGCAGTTCTTC
CDR3aa: CASSLVVGRGPFSYNEQFF

abundance: -
v_gene: TRBV5-6
j_gene: TRBJ2-7
d_gene: -
CDR3nt: TGTGCCAGCAGCTTAGGGCCAGGGTTTGAGCAGTACTTC
CDR3aa: CASSLGPGFEQYF

abundance: medium-sized
v_gene: TRBV7-2
j_gene: TRBJ2-1
d_gene: TRBD2
CDR3nt: TGTGCCAGCAGCTTAAGGGTCACTAGCGGGAGATTCTACAATGAGCAGTTCTTC
CDR3aa: CASSLRVTSGRFYNEQFF

abundance: medium-sized
v_gene: TRBV11-2
j_gene: TRBJ2-1
d_gene: -
CDR3nt: TGTGCCAGCAGCTTAGATTCGGGGTTCCCCTACAATGAGCAGTTCTTC
CDR3aa: CASSLDSGFPYNEQFF

abundance: -
v_gene: TRBV9
j_gene: TRBJ2-6
d_gene: -
CDR3nt: TGTGCCAGCAGACAGCCTGGGGCCAACGTCCTGACTTTC
CDR3aa: CASRQPGANVLTF

abundance: many
v_gene: TRBV27
j_gene: TRBJ2-7
d_gene: -
CDR3nt: TGTGCCAGCAGTTTGGCAACAGGGCCCCCTTACGAGCAGTACTTC
CDR3aa: CASSLATGPPYEQYF

abundance: large
v_gene: TRBV10-2
j_gene: TRBJ2-1
d_gene: -
CDR3nt: TGCGCCAGCAGTGAAACACCTCCCCCCGAGCAGTTCTTC
CDR3aa: CASSETPPPEQFF

abundance: -
v_gene: TRBV7-3
j_gene: TRBJ2-3
d_gene: TRBD1
CDR3nt: TGTGCCAGCAGCATATACCGGGACAGATCAGATACGCAGTATTTT
CDR3aa: CASSIYRDRSDTQYF

abundance: many
v_gene: TRBV6-2/TRBV6-3
j_gene: TRBJ2-5
d_gene: -
CDR3nt: TGTGCCAGCAGACTACCGTTCGACTTACAAGAGACCCAGTACTTC
CDR3aa: CASRLPFDLQETQYF

abundance: -
v_gene: TRBV28
j_gene: TRBJ2-5
d_gene: -
CDR3nt: TGTGCCAGCAGTTTTCAATGGCAGCCTAACCAAGAGACCCAGTACTTC
CDR3aa: CASSFQWQPNQETQYF

abundance: many
v_gene: TRBV6-1
j_gene: TRBJ2-2
d_gene: TRBD1
CDR3nt: TGTGCCACCCGGGACAGCACCGGGGAGCTGTTTTTT
CDR3aa: CATRDSTGELFF

abundance: -
v_gene: TRBV12-3/TRBV12-4
j_gene: TRBJ2-7
d_gene: -
CDR3nt: TGTGCCAGCAGTTTAGCGCGGGGAACAGCCAGCTCCTACGAGCAGTACTTC
CDR3aa: CASSLARGTASSYEQYF

abundance: many
v_gene: TRBV6-1
j_gene: TRBJ2-7
d_gene: -
CDR3nt: TGTGCCAGCAGTTTCAACAATGAGCAGTACTTC
CDR3aa: CASSFNNEQYF

abundance: few
v_gene: TRBV12-3/TRBV12-4
j_gene: TRBJ2-7
d_gene: TRBD2
CDR3nt: TGTGCCAGCAGCCCCCGGGGGGATAACTACGAGCAGTACTTC
CDR3aa: CASSPRGDNYEQYF